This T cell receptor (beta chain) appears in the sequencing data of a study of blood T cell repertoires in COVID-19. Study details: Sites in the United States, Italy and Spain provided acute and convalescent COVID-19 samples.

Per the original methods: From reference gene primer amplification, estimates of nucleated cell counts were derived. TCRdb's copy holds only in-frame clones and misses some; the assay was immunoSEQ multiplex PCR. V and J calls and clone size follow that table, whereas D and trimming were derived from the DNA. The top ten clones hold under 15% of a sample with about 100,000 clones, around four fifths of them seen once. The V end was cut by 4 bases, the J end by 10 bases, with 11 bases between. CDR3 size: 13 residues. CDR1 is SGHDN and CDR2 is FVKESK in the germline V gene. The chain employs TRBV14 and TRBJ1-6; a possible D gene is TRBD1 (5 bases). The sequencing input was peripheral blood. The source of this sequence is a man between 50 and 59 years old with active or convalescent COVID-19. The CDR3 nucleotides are TGTGCCAGCAGCCCCCGACAGAGATCACCCCTCCACTTT. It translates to CASSPRQRSPLHF.